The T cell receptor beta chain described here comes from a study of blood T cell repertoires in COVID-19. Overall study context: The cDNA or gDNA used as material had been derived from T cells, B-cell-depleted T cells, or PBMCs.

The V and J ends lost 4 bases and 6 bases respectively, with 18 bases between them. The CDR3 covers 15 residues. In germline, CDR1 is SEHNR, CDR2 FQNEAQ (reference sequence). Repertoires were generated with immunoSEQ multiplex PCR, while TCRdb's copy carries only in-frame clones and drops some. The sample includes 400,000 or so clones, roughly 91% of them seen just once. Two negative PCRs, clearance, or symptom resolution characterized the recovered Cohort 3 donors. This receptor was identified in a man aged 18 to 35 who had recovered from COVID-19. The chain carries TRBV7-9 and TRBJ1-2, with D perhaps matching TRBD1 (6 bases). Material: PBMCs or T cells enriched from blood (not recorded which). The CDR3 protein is CASSSPLRGEHGYTF. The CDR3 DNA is TGTGCCAGCAGCTCCCCCCTCAGGGGCGAACATGGCTACACCTTC.